These T cell receptor beta chains were read from a single sample in a study of blood T cell repertoires in COVID-19. Method: immunoSEQ multiplex PCR; TCRdb's copy keeps in-frame clones and lacks some. The table lists 250,000 to 300,000 clones, 70% to 90% of them singletons, with approximately 13% in the top ten. Sequenced: peripheral blood. These receptors were taken from a woman aged 55-69 years with acute or convalescent COVID-19. The CDR3 runs from the conserved cysteine through the conserved F or W. D genes are given only for firm matches. Clone size is given for some rows only: seen once, a few or many times, or a class if the clone is expanded.

TRBV2,TRBD1,few,TRBJ1-6,CASSEEDRGPLSYNSPLHF,TGTGCCAGCAGTGAGGAGGACAGGGGCCCTCTCTCCTATAATTCACCCCTCCACTTT
TRBV5-4,TRBD1,NA,TRBJ2-5,CAILPTGEQETQYF,TGTGCCATCCTGCCCACAGGGGAGCAAGAGACCCAGTACTTC
TRBV25-1,TRBD1,NA,TRBJ2-7,CASNRGQGAGEQYF,TGTGCCAGCAATCGGGGACAGGGGGCAGGGGAGCAGTACTTC
TRBV18,NA,NA,TRBJ2-1,CASSPLGASYNEQFF,TGTGCCAGCTCACCTTTGGGGGCCTCCTACAATGAGCAGTTCTTC
TRBV2,NA,NA,TRBJ2-7,CASSVNLGYEQYF,TGTGCCAGCAGTGTAAACCTCGGGTACGAGCAGTACTTC
TRBV10-3,NA,NA,TRBJ1-2,CAITDDRLGNYGYTF,TGTGCCATCACCGACGACAGGCTGGGGAACTATGGCTACACCTTC
TRBV7-2,TRBD2,once,TRBJ2-1,CASSPPGLAGYNEQFF,TGTGCCAGCAGCCCCCCGGGACTAGCGGGCTACAATGAGCAGTTCTTC
TRBV4-1,NA,NA,TRBJ1-1,CASSQDRWAPEAFF,TGCGCCAGCAGCCAAGATCGATGGGCACCTGAAGCTTTCTTT
TRBV29-1,NA,NA,TRBJ1-2,CSVGRTFAGGYTF,TGCAGCGTTGGGCGGACCTTCGCGGGAGGCTACACCTTC
TRBV4-3,TRBD1,NA,TRBJ1-3,CASSHTGGRNTIYF,TGCGCCAGCAGCCATACAGGGGGCAGAAACACCATATATTTT
TRBV6-6,NA,once,TRBJ2-4,CASRLLKAKNIQYF,TGTGCCAGCAGACTACTGAAGGCCAAAAACATTCAGTACTTC
TRBV29-1,NA,NA,TRBJ1-3,CSVLKSSGNTIYF,TGCAGCGTCCTAAAGAGTTCTGGAAACACCATATATTTT
TRBV9,NA,NA,TRBJ1-2,CASSAVQGSYGYTF,TGTGCCAGCAGCGCCGTACAGGGTAGCTATGGCTACACCTTC
TRBV7-6,TRBD1,NA,TRBJ1-2,CASSLEGQGARGYTF,TGTGCCAGCAGCTTAGAGGGACAGGGGGCGCGGGGCTACACCTTC
TRBV7-2,NA,NA,TRBJ1-2,CASSPFDRNYGYTF,TGTGCCAGCAGCCCATTCGACAGGAACTATGGCTACACCTTC
TRBV24-1,NA,NA,TRBJ2-3,CATALAGRPTDTQYF,TGTGCCACCGCCCTGGCCGGGAGACCCACAGATACGCAGTATTTT
TRBV28,TRBD1,NA,TRBJ1-4,CATARGDSTNEKLFF,TGTGCCACCGCCAGGGGGGATTCAACTAATGAAAAACTGTTTTTT
TRBV15,NA,NA,TRBJ1-4,CATSREKGNEKLFF,TGTGCCACCAGCAGAGAAAAGGGGAATGAAAAACTGTTTTTT
TRBV28,TRBD1,few,TRBJ1-2,CASSSYLGQGGGYTF,TGTGCCAGCAGTTCCTACCTGGGACAGGGGGGTGGCTACACCTTC
TRBV5-1,TRBD1,NA,TRBJ2-3,CASSPGQASTDTQYF,TGCGCCAGCAGCCCGGGACAGGCTAGCACAGATACGCAGTATTTT
TRBV10-3,TRBD2,NA,TRBJ2-3,CAISELAGGGDTQYF,TGTGCCATCAGTGAATTAGCGGGGGGTGGGGATACGCAGTATTTT
TRBV13,NA,NA,TRBJ1-2,CASSLTWGDSYGYTF,TGTGCCAGCAGCCTGACTTGGGGCGATAGCTATGGCTACACCTTC
TRBV2,NA,NA,TRBJ1-2,CASSARTVTDLGGYTF,TGTGCCAGCAGCGCTAGGACAGTGACCGACCTTGGTGGCTACACCTTC
TRBV6-2/TRBV6-3,TRBD2,NA,TRBJ2-7,CASSWGLAGAYEQYF,TGTGCCAGCAGTTGGGGACTAGCGGGAGCCTACGAGCAGTACTTC
TRBV7-3,NA,NA,TRBJ1-1,CASSSTGSTEAFF,TGTGCCAGCAGCTCGACAGGATCCACTGAAGCTTTCTTT
TRBV2,TRBD1,NA,TRBJ2-7,CASSEPGTGGLISYEQYF,TGTGCCAGCAGTGAGCCAGGTACAGGGGGACTGATCTCCTACGAGCAGTACTTC
TRBV19,TRBD2,NA,TRBJ2-1,CASSIGLAGGSEQFF,TGTGCCAGTAGTATAGGGCTAGCGGGGGGGAGTGAGCAGTTCTTC
TRBV5-1,TRBD2,NA,TRBJ2-2,CASKRASGSTGELFF,TGCGCCAGCAAGCGGGCTAGCGGTAGCACCGGGGAGCTGTTTTTT
TRBV6-5,NA,NA,TRBJ1-2,CASSYGPYGYTF,TGTGCCAGCAGTTATGGCCCCTATGGCTACACCTTC
TRBV5-4,NA,once,TRBJ2-2,CASSLAGRPNTGELFF,TGTGCCAGCAGCTTGGCGGGTCGTCCGAACACCGGGGAGCTGTTTTTT
TRBV19,NA,once,TRBJ1-2,CASTSAGAANYGYTF,TGTGCCAGTACCTCGGCTGGGGCAGCTAACTATGGCTACACCTTC
TRBV28,NA,NA,TRBJ2-3,CASSSRGSTDTQYF,TGTGCCAGCAGTTCCCGGGGGAGCACAGATACGCAGTATTTT
TRBV20-1,NA,NA,TRBJ1-1,CSASLQGVSTEAFF,TGCAGTGCTAGTCTACAGGGAGTCAGCACTGAAGCTTTCTTT
TRBV7-8,TRBD2,NA,TRBJ2-7,CASSSWTSGYEQYF,TGTGCCAGCAGCTCATGGACTAGCGGGTACGAGCAGTACTTC
TRBV27,TRBD2,NA,TRBJ2-3,CASSTGLAAYTDTQYF,TGTGCCAGCAGTACGGGACTAGCGGCTTACACAGATACGCAGTATTTT
TRBV6-1,NA,NA,TRBJ1-5,CASSDRGGSQPQHF,TGTGCCAGCAGTGATCGAGGGGGAAGCCAGCCCCAGCATTTT
TRBV10-3,TRBD1,NA,TRBJ1-1,CAISGVGRGWGTEAFF,TGTGCCATCAGTGGGGTTGGCAGGGGGTGGGGCACTGAAGCTTTCTTT
TRBV9,TRBD2,NA,TRBJ2-7,CASSAGLAGGPFYEQYF,TGTGCCAGCAGCGCGGGACTAGCGGGAGGGCCTTTCTACGAGCAGTACTTC
TRBV29-1,TRBD2,once,TRBJ2-7,CSVEDPERGSYEQYF,TGCAGCGTTGAAGATCCTGAGCGGGGCTCCTACGAGCAGTACTTC
TRBV19,TRBD1,NA,TRBJ1-2,CASSATGTGGYYGYTF,TGTGCCAGTAGTGCCACCGGGACAGGGGGCTACTATGGCTACACCTTC
TRBV6-5,NA,NA,TRBJ1-4,CASSYSATNEKLFF,TGTGCCAGCAGTTACTCCGCAACTAATGAAAAACTGTTTTTT
TRBV5-1,TRBD1,NA,TRBJ2-6,CASSLHRGTGSSGANVLTF,TGCGCCAGCAGCTTACATCGAGGGACAGGTTCCTCTGGGGCCAACGTCCTGACTTTC
TRBV28,TRBD1,NA,TRBJ2-1,CASRLPGGPYNEQFF,TGTGCCAGCAGACTCCCAGGGGGCCCGTACAATGAGCAGTTCTTC
TRBV5-6,NA,NA,TRBJ1-4,CASSPWGRGNEKLFF,TGTGCCAGCAGCCCATGGGGGAGGGGTAATGAAAAACTGTTTTTT
TRBV19,TRBD1,once,TRBJ2-7,CASTTSAGTGGSEQYF,TGTGCCAGTACCACCTCCGCCGGGACAGGGGGTTCTGAGCAGTACTTC
TRBV21-1,NA,NA,TRBJ2-3,CASSKGSGGKEADTQYF,TGTGCCAGCAGCAAAGGGAGCGGGGGGAAAGAAGCAGATACGCAGTATTTT
TRBV30,TRBD1,NA,TRBJ1-1,CAWNRGQNTEAFF,TGTGCCTGGAACAGGGGGCAGAACACTGAAGCTTTCTTT